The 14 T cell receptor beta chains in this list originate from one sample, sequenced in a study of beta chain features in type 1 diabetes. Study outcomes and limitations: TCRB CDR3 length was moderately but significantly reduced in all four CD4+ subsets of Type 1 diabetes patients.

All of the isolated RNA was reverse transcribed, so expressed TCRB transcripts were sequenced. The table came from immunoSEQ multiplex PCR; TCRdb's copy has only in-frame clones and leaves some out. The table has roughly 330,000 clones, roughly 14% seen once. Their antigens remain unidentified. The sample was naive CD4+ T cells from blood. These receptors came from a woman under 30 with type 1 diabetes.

The CDR3 DNA follows: TGTGCCAGCAGCATCACCCAATGGGGACAGCATGGCGGGGCTTTCTTT. As protein: CASSITQWGQHGGAFF. The chain recombines TRBV7-2 with TRBJ1-1; TRBD1 aligns across 7 bases. Losses at the gene ends were 5 bases for V and 11 bases for J; bases not matched to a gene: 20. CDR3 size: 16 residues. CDR1 and CDR2 from the germline V gene are SGHTA and FQGNSA.

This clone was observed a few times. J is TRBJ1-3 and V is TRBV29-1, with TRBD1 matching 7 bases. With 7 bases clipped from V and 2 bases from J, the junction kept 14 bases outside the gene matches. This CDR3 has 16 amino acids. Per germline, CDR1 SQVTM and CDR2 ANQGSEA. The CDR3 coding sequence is TGCAGCGCCATCGAGGGGATGACAGGGACTGGAAACACCATATATTTT. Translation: CSAIEGMTGTGNTIYF. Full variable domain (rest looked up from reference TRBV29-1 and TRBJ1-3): SAVISQKPSRDICQRGTSLTIQCQVDSQVTMMFWYRQQPGQSLTLIATANQGSEATYESGFVIDKFPISRPNLTFSTLTVSNMSPEDSSIYLCSAIEGMTGTGNTIYFGEGSWLTVV.

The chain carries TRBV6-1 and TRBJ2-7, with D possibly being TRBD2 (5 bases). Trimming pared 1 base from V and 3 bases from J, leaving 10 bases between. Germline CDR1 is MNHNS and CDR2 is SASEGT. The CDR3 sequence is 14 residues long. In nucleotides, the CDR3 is TGTGCCAGCAGTGAAGTTTTTAGCGTCTACGAGCAGTACGTC. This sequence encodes CASSEVFSVYEQYV.

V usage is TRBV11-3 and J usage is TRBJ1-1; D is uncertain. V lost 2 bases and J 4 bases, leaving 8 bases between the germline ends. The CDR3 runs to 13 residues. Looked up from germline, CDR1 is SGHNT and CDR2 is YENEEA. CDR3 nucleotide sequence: TGTGCCAGCAGCTTATGGGAGGGCACTGAAGCTTTCTTT. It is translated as CASSLWEGTEAFF.

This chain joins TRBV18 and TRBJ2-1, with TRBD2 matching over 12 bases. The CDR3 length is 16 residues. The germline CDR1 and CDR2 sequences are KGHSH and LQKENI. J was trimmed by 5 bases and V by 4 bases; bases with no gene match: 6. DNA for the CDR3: TGTGCCAGCTCACGCCTAGCGGGAGGGCCTAACAATGAGCAGTTCTTC. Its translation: CASSRLAGGPNNEQFF. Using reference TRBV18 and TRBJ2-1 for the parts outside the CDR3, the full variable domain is NAGVMQNPRHLVRRRGQEARLRCSPMKGHSHVYWYRQLPEEGLKFMVYLQKENIIDESGMPKERFSAEFPKEGPSILRIQQVVRGDSAAYFCASSRLAGGPNNEQFFGPGTRLTVL.

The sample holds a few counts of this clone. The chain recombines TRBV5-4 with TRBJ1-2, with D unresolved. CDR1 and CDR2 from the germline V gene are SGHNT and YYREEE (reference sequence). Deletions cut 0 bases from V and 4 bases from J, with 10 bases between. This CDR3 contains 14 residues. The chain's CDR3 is CASSLEWRSYGYTF. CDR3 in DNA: TGTGCCAGCAGCTTGGAGTGGCGGAGCTATGGCTACACCTTC.

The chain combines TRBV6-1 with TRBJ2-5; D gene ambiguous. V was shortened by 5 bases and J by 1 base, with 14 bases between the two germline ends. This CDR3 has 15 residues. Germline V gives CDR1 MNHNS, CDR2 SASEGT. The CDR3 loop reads CASSFRPQPQETQYF. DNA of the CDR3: TGTGCCAGCAGTTTCAGGCCACAGCCCCAAGAGACCCAGTACTTC.

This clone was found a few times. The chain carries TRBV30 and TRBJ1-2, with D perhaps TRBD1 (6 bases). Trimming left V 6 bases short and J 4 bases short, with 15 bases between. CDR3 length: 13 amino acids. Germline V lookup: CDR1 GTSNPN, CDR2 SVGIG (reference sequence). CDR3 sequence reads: CACTTGPRYGYTF. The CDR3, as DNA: TGTGCCTGCACGACAGGCCCTCGCTATGGCTACACCTTC.

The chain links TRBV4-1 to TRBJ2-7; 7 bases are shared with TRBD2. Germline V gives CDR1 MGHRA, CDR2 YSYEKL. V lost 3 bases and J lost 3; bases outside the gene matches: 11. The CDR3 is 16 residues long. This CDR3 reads CASSHRSGPALYEQYF. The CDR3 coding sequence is TGCGCCAGCAGCCACCGTAGCGGGCCAGCCCTCTACGAGCAGTACTTC.

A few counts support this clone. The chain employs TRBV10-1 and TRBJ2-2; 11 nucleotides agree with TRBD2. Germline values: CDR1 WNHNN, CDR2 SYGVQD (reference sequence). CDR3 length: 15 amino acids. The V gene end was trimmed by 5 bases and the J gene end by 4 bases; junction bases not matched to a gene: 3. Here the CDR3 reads CASSSGLAGTGELFF. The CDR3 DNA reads TGCGCCAGCAGTTCAGGACTAGCGGGCACCGGGGAGCTGTTTTTT.

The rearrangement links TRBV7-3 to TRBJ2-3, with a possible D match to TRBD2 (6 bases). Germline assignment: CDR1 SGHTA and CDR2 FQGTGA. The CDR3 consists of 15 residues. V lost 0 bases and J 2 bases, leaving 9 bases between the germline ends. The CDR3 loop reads CASSLTSGPTDTQYF. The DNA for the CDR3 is TGTGCCAGCAGCTTAACGAGCGGGCCCACAGATACGCAGTATTTT.

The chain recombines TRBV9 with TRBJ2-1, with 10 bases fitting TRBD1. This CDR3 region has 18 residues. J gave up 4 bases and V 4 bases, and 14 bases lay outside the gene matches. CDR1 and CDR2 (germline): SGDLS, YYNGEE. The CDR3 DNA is TGTGCCAGCAGCCCGAGGACAGGGGGGACGGTAGCTTACAATGAGCAGTTCTTC. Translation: CASSPRTGGTVAYNEQFF. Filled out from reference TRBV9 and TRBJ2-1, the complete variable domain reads DSGVTQTPKHLITATGQRVTLRCSPRSGDLSVYWYQQSLDQGLQFLIQYYNGEERAKGNILERFSAQQFPDLHSELNLSSLELGDSALYFCASSPRTGGTVAYNEQFFGPGTRLTVL.

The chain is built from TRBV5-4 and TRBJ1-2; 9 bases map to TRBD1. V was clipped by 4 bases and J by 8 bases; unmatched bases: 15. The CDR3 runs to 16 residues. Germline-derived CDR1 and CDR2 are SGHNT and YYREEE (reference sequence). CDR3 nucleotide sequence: TGTGCCAGCAGCCGGACTACAGGGGGCCCTGTATTCGGCTACACCTTC. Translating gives CASSRTTGGPVFGYTF.

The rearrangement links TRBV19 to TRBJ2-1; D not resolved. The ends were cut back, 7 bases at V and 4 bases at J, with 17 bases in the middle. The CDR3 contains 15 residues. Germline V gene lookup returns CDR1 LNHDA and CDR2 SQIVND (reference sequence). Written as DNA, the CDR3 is TGTGCCAGTATTACAGCCATGGGCAGTTACAATGAGCAGTTCTTC. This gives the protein CASITAMGSYNEQFF.